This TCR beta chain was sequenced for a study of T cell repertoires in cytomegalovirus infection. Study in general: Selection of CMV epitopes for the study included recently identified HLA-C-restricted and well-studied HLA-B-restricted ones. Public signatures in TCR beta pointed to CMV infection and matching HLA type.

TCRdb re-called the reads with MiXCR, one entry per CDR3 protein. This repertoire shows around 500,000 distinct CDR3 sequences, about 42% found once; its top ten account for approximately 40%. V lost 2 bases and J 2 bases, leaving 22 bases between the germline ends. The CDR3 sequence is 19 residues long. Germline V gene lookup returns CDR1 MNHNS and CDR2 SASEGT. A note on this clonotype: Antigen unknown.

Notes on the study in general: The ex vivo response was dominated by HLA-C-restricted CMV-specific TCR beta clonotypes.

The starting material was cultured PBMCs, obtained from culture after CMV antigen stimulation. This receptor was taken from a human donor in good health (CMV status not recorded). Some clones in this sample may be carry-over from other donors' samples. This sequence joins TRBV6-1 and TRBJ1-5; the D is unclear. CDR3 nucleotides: TGTGCCAGCAGTGAATCCCGAGGCCAAGAGATAATCGGCAATCAGCCCCAGCATTTT. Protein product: CASSESRGQEIIGNQPQHF.